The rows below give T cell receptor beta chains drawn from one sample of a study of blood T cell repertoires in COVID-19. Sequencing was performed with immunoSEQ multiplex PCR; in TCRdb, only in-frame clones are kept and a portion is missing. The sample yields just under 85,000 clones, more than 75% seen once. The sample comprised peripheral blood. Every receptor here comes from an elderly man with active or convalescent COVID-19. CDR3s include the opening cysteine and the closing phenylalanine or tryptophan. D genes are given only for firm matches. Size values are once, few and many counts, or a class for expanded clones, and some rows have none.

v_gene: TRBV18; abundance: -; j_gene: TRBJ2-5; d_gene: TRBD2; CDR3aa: CASSLRTRDQETQYF; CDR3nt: TGTGCCAGCTCACTTCGGACTAGGGATCAAGAGACCCAGTACTTC
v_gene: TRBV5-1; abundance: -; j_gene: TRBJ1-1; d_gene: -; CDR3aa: CASSLVAGPTEAFF; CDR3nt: TGCGCCAGCAGCTTAGTCGCAGGGCCCACTGAAGCTTTCTTT
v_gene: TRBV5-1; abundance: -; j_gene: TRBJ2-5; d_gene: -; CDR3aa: CASSGGRLNQETQYF; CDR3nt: TGCGCCAGCAGCGGTGGCAGATTAAACCAAGAGACCCAGTACTTC
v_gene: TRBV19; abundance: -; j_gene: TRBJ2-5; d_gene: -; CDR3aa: CASQRGILGTQYF; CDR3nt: TGTGCCAGTCAAAGGGGCATATTAGGGACCCAGTACTTC
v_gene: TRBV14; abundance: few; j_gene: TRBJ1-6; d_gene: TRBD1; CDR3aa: CASSQRPGQGVTAPLHF; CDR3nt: TGTGCCAGCAGCCAGAGGCCGGGACAGGGTGTTACGGCACCCCTCCACTTT
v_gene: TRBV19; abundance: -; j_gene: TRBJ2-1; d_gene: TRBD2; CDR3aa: CASSISGAYNEQFF; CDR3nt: TGTGCCAGTAGTATTAGCGGGGCTTACAATGAGCAGTTCTTC
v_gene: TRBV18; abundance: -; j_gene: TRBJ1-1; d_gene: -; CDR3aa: CASSPDGTTYNTEAFF; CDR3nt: TGTGCCAGCTCACCCGACGGAACTACTTATAACACTGAAGCTTTCTTT
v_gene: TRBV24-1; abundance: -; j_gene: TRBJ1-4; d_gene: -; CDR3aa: CAAARSGDPNEKLFF; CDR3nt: TGTGCCGCCGCTCGTTCGGGGGACCCTAATGAAAAACTGTTTTTT
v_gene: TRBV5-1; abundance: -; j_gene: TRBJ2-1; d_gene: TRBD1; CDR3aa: CASSLAPGQGDNEQFF; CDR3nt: TGCGCCAGCAGCTTGGCCCCCGGACAGGGAGACAATGAGCAGTTCTTC
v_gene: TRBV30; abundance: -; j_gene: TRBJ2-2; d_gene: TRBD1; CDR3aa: CACKISGTGGTGELFF; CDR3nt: TGTGCCTGCAAAATCTCCGGGACAGGGGGCACCGGGGAGCTGTTTTTT
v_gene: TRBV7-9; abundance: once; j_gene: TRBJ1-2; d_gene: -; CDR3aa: CASSLASLDSYYGYTF; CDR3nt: TGTGCCAGCAGCTTAGCTTCCCTGGACAGCTACTATGGCTACACCTTC
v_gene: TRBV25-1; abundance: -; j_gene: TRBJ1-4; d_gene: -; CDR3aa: CASSAPVSQDNRGKLFF; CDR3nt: TGTGCCAGCAGCGCGCCAGTGTCCCAGGACAACCGAGGAAAACTGTTTTTT
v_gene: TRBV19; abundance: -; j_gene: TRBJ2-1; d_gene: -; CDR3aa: CAAGYSYNEQFF; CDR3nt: TGCGCGGCGGGTTACTCCTACAATGAGCAGTTCTTC
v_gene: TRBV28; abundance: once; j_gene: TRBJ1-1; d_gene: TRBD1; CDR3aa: CASTTGGAGTEAFF; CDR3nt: TGTGCCAGCACCACAGGGGGCGCCGGGACTGAAGCTTTCTTT
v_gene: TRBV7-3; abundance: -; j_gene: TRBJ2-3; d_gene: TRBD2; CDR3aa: CASSSTSGRAYTQYF; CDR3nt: TGTGCCAGCAGCTCTACTAGCGGGAGGGCCTATACGCAGTATTTT
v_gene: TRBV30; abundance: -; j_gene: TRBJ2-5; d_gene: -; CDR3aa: CAWSSGLSGAQYF; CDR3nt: TGTGCCTGGAGTTCCGGACTTTCTGGGGCCCAGTACTTC
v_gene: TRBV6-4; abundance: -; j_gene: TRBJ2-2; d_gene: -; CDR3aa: CASSGQLTSADTGELFF; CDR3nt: TGTGCCAGCAGTGGGCAGTTGACTAGTGCGGACACCGGGGAGCTGTTTTTT
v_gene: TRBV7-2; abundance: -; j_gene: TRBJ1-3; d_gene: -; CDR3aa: CASRRRENSGNTIYF; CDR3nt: TGTGCCAGCAGAAGGAGGGAGAACTCTGGAAACACCATATATTTT
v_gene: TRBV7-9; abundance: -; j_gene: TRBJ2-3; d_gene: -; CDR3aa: CASSSSGIDTQYF; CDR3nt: TGTGCCAGCAGCTCCTCAGGGATTGATACGCAGTATTTT
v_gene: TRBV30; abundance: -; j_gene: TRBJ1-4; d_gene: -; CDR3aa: CAWSPLGGRPNEKLFF; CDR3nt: TGTGCCTGGAGTCCGTTGGGGGGGCGGCCTAATGAAAAACTGTTTTTT
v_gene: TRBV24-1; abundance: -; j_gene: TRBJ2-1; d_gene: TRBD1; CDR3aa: CATSPGTGWVNEQFF; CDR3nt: TGTGCCACCAGCCCCGGGACAGGGTGGGTCAATGAGCAGTTCTTC
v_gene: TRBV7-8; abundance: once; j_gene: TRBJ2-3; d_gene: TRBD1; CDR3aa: CASSGRDRFISDTQYF; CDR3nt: TGTGCCAGCAGCGGCCGGGACAGGTTCATTTCAGATACGCAGTATTTT
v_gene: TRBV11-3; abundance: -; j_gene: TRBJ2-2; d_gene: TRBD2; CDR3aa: CASSLAASGGGELFF; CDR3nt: TGTGCCAGCAGCTTAGCGGCTAGCGGGGGCGGGGAGCTGTTTTTT
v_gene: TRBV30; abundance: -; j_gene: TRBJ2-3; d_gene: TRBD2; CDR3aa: CACLRVLREVSDTQYF; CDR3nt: TGTGCCTGCCTGCGTGTTCTGCGGGAGGTTTCAGATACGCAGTATTTT
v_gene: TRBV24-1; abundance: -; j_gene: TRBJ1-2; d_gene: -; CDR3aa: CATSDLSGAGTGFEGYTF; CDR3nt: TGTGCCACCAGTGATTTGTCGGGAGCCGGGACGGGGTTTGAGGGCTACACCTTC
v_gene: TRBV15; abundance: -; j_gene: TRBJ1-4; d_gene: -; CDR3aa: CATRETRGHEKLFF; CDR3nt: TGTGCCACCAGAGAGACAAGGGGCCATGAAAAACTGTTTTTT
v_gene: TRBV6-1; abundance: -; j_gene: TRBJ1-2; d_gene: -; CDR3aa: CASSEFGIQDGYTF; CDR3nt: TGTGCCAGCAGTGAATTTGGTATTCAGGATGGCTACACCTTC
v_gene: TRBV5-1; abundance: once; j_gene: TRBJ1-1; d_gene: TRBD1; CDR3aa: CASSLSQGAVQAFF; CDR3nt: TGCGCCAGCAGCTTGTCACAGGGGGCGGTTCAAGCTTTCTTT
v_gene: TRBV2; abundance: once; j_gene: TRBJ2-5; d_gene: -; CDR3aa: CASSELDYQETQYF; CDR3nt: TGTGCCAGCAGTGAATTGGACTACCAAGAGACCCAGTACTTC
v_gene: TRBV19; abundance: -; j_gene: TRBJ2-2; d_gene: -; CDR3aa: CASSIGQGDTGELFF; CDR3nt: TGTGCCAGTAGTATTGGCCAGGGCGACACCGGGGAGCTGTTTTTT
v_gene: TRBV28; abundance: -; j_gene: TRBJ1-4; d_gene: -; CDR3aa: CASSYPGGALGNF; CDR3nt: TGTGCCAGCAGTTACCCGGGGGGCGCTTTGGGGAATTTT
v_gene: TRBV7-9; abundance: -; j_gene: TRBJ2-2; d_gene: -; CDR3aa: CASSLTPGQNTGELFF; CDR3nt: TGTGCCAGCAGCTTAACACCTGGACAGAACACCGGGGAGCTGTTTTTT
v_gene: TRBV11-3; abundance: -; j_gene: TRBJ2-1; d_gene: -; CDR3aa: CASSHGHTGYEQFF; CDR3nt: TGTGCCAGCAGCCACGGTCACACGGGGTATGAGCAGTTCTTC
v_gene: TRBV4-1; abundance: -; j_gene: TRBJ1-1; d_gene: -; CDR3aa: CASSQEARGTAEAFF; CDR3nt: TGCGCCAGCAGCCAAGAGGCCAGGGGTACCGCTGAAGCTTTCTTT
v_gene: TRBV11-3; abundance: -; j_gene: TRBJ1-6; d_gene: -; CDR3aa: CASSLGRGGYSPLHF; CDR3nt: TGTGCCAGCAGCTTAGGACGAGGGGGATATTCACCCCTCCACTTT
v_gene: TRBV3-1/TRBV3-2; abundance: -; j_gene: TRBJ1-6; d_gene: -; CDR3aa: CASSQRDLRGDSPLHF; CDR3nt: TGTGCCAGCAGCCAGCGGGACCTCCGGGGAGATTCACCCCTCCACTTT